The next 7 T cell receptor beta chains were all read from a single sample in a study of blood T cell repertoires in COVID-19. The protocol was immunoSEQ multiplex PCR, while the TCRdb copy is restricted to in-frame clones and leaves out a portion. The sample contains over 150,000 clones, around 90% of which appear only once. Sequencing was performed on peripheral blood. These receptors all come from a man aged 55 to 70 with COVID-19, enrolled during active disease.

The chain links TRBV7-3 to TRBJ2-1; TRBD2 aligns across 7 bases. In germline, CDR1 is SGHTA, CDR2 FQGTGA. After removal of 3 bases from V and 5 bases from J, the junction contained 10 bases not matched to a gene. The CDR3 contains 16 residues. In nucleotides, the CDR3 is TGTGCCAGCAGCTTCCAAGGCACCGGGACTAACAATGAGCAGTTCTTC. Its translation: CASSFQGTGTNNEQFF.

This chain connects TRBV30 to TRBJ2-6; 9 bases fit TRBD1. The J segment lost 0 bases and the V segment lost 0 bases, leaving 12 bases of the junction unmatched. The CDR3 sequence is 20 residues long. Germline assignment: CDR1 GTSNPN and CDR2 SVGIG (reference sequence). CDR3 coding DNA: TGTGCCTGGAGTGTACGATTGGGACAGGGAACTTACTCTGGGGCCAACGTCCTGACTTTC. It is translated as CAWSVRLGQGTYSGANVLTF.

The rearrangement uses TRBV7-2 and TRBJ1-6; 8 bases agree with TRBD1. CDR1 is SGHTA, CDR2 FQGNSA, per germline. The CDR3 extends over 17 amino acids. Trimming removed 5 bases from V and 4 bases from J; junction bases left unmatched: 10. CDR3 in DNA: TGTGCCAGCAGCCTACGGACAGGGAGGGCTTATAATTCACCCCTCCACTTT. Encoded protein: CASSLRTGRAYNSPLHF.

This clone turned up a few times. The chain couples TRBV4-3 to TRBJ2-7; perhaps TRBD1 as D (5 bases). The CDR3 is 15 residues long. V was cut by 0 bases and J by 2 bases, with 11 bases left in between. Germline CDR1 LGHNA, CDR2 YSLEER. For the CDR3, the DNA is TGCGCCAGCAGCCAAGATAGGACAACAACCTACGAGCAGTACTTC. Protein product: CASSQDRTTTYEQYF.

This clone was counted only a few times. The V call is TRBV4-2, the J call TRBJ2-1, with TRBD2 identical over 10 bases. There are 16 residues in the CDR3. From germline, CDR1 is LGHNA and CDR2 YNFKEQ. V lost 0 bases and J lost 9; bases outside the gene matches: 8. The chain's CDR3 is CASSQDGGSGRSEQFF. CDR3 nucleotides: TGTGCCAGCAGCCAAGATGGGGGTAGCGGGAGGTCTGAGCAGTTCTTC.

The chain uses TRBV14 and TRBJ1-1; 9 bases map to TRBD1. The CDR3 covers 13 residues. CDR1 SGHDN and CDR2 FVKESK come from the germline V gene. Trimming removed 5 bases from V and 6 bases from J; junction bases left unmatched: 4. This chain's CDR3 is CASSLQGAPEAFF. Written as DNA, the CDR3 is TGTGCCAGCAGCTTACAGGGGGCACCTGAAGCTTTCTTT.

The chain carries TRBV6-1 and TRBJ1-6, with D hard to call. The CDR3 is 15 amino acids. Looked up from germline, CDR1 is MNHNS and CDR2 is SASEGT. Trimming left V 2 bases short and J 5 bases short, with 10 bases between. CDR3 nucleotides: TGTGCCAGCAGTGAATCCCTATTAGATAATTCACCCCTCCACTTT. Amino acid sequence: CASSESLLDNSPLHF.